This TCR beta chain was recorded in a study of CD4 T cell repertoires in COVID-19. Study-level points and caveats: Several top expanded SARS-CoV-2-reactive clonotypes were shared by two or three memory subsets. Between about 6 and 28% of SARS-CoV-2 clonotypes also appeared in SARS-CoV and/or HKU1 spike cultures.

These memory T cells were uncultured and sequenced directly after ex vivo isolation. The CDR3 covers 16 residues. Trimming stripped 4 bases from V and 2 bases from J, with 15 bases between. CDR1 is SGHRS, CDR2 YFSETQ, per germline. Only one count was recorded for this clone. Its antigen is as yet unknown. TCRdb keeps only in-frame clones here, not all; method: immunoSEQ multiplex PCR. This table has about 75,000 clones, roughly 85% appearing once. This clonotype originated in a human donor who had COVID-19. The gene calls are TRBV5-1 and TRBJ1-4; TRBD1 might be the D (5 bases). Source: CD4+ T cells from peripheral blood, taken after recovery from COVID-19. The CDR3 here is CASSGGDGTTNEKLFF. DNA of the CDR3: TGCGCCAGCAGCGGAGGGGACGGAACGACTAATGAAAAACTGTTTTTT.